The 13 T cell receptor beta chains below come from one sample, sequenced in a study of blood T cell repertoires in COVID-19. The method was immunoSEQ multiplex PCR; TCRdb's version includes in-frame clones alone and lacks a portion of them. Of about 280,000 clones in the sample, around 90% were seen once. Sequenced: PBMCs or T cells enriched from blood (not recorded which). The receptors stem from a woman in her late teens or twenties with acute COVID-19.

V and J are TRBV18 and TRBJ2-5; TRBD1 agrees at 7 bases. Germline V CDR1 and CDR2: KGHSH, LQKENI. The CDR3 is 13 amino acids. V lost 2 bases and J lost 4; bases outside the gene matches: 1. CDR3 residues: CASSPGTAETQYF. CDR3 nucleotides: TGTGCCAGCTCACCAGGGACAGCAGAGACCCAGTACTTC.

The chain recombines TRBV27 with TRBJ2-7; TRBD1 is a possible D gene (5 bases). This CDR3 is built from 13 residues. The V gene lost 6 bases and the J gene lost 3 bases, with 12 bases spanning the gap. The V gene's germline CDR1 is MNHEY and CDR2 SMNVEV (reference sequence). For the CDR3, the DNA is TGTGCCAGCAGCCAGGACAACCGCTACGAGCAGTACTTC. Its translation: CASSQDNRYEQYF.

This rearrangement joins TRBV9 to TRBJ1-1; D uncertain. CDR1 and CDR2 (germline): SGDLS, YYNGEE. CDR3 length equals 13 residues. V shed 5 bases and J shed 1 base, with 9 bases lying between them. CDR3 protein: CASSYGGNTEAFF. CDR3 nucleotide sequence: TGTGCCAGCAGTTACGGTGGGAACACTGAAGCTTTCTTT. Full variable domain (outside the CDR3, taken from reference TRBV9 and TRBJ1-1): DSGVTQTPKHLITATGQRVTLRCSPRSGDLSVYWYQQSLDQGLQFLIQYYNGEERAKGNILERFSAQQFPDLHSELNLSSLELGDSALYFCASSYGGNTEAFFGQGTRLTVV.

The gene calls are TRBV7-8 and TRBJ1-1, with D uncertain. From germline, CDR1 is SGHVS and CDR2 FQNEAQ. The CDR3 contains 15 residues. V lost 1 base and J 8 bases, leaving 17 bases between the germline ends. The DNA of the CDR3 is TGTGCCAGCAGCTTAGGGGAGGTAGTCGCCCTGGAAGCTTTCTTT. Its protein is CASSLGEVVALEAFF.

The chain carries TRBV7-9 and TRBJ1-3, with TRBD1 identical over 10 bases. The CDR3 totals 15 residues. Unmatched junction bases numbered 7, after V lost 3 bases and J lost 8 bases. Germline V gene data show CDR1 as SEHNR and CDR2 as FQNEAQ (reference sequence). CDR3 loop: CASSFGGQGLHTIYF. CDR3 bases: TGTGCCAGCAGCTTTGGGGGACAGGGGTTACACACCATATATTTT.

CDR3 coding DNA: TGTGCCAGCATGCCCCCGGGACAGCCGGAGACCCAGTACTTC. It specifies CASMPPGQPETQYF. The chain couples TRBV28 to TRBJ2-5, with TRBD1 matching over 7 bases. CDR3 length equals 14 residues. After removal of 7 bases from V and 5 bases from J, the junction contained 10 bases not matched to a gene. Germline values: CDR1 MDHEN, CDR2 SYDVKM.

This clone was counted between two and nine times. The chain has TRBV5-1 and TRBJ1-2; D is undetermined. CDR3 size: 13 residues. V lost 0 bases, J lost 6 bases, and 9 bases lay in between. CDR1 and CDR2 (germline): SGHRS, YFSETQ. The CDR3 DNA reads as TGCGCCAGCAGCTTGGACAAACGCCATGGCTACACCTTC. Its protein is CASSLDKRHGYTF.

This clone was picked up a small number of times. The J gene is TRBJ2-3, the V gene TRBV6-5, with TRBD2 matching 8 bases. This CDR3 has 14 amino acids. Germline V gene data show CDR1 as MNHEY and CDR2 as SVGAGI. The V and J ends lost 7 bases and 5 bases, in that order; junction bases with no gene match: 8. DNA of the CDR3: TGTGCCAGCACAGCGGGAGTTCCCGGAGATACGCAGTATTTT. It yields the protein CASTAGVPGDTQYF.

V is TRBV3-1 (or the pseudogene TRBV3-2) and J is TRBJ2-7, with 12 bases identical to TRBD1. CDR3 length: 17 amino acids. CDR1 and CDR2 from the germline V gene are LGHDT and YNNKEL (reference sequence). J gave up 7 bases and V 3 bases, and 13 bases lay outside the gene matches. This chain's CDR3 is CASSHRSGGQGASEQYF. CDR3 bases: TGTGCCAGCAGCCATCGTTCAGGGGGACAGGGGGCAAGTGAGCAGTACTTC.

The chain recombines TRBV29-1 with TRBJ2-4; 8 bases align to TRBD2. This CDR3 comprises 17 residues. The trim removed 0 bases at V and 6 bases at J, leaving 13 bases unmatched. Germline values: CDR1 SQVTM, CDR2 ANQGSEA. CDR3 sequence: CSVEDEKAGGGANIQYF. The CDR3 coding sequence is TGCAGCGTTGAAGATGAGAAGGCGGGAGGAGGCGCAAACATTCAGTACTTC.

The rearrangement uses TRBV3-1 (or the pseudogene TRBV3-2) and TRBJ2-5, with D tentatively TRBD2 (6 bases). With 4 bases removed from V and 0 bases from J, the gap between germline ends came to 18 bases. CDR1 and CDR2 (germline): LGHDT, YNNKEL (reference sequence). CDR3 length equals 17 residues. As DNA, the CDR3 is TGTGCCAGCAGCCCCGCCGGGGAGGAAATGTACCAAGAGACCCAGTACTTC. Translation: CASSPAGEEMYQETQYF.

CDR3: CASSSPGQANNTEAFF. In DNA form, the CDR3 reads TGTGCCAGTAGTTCCCCCGGACAGGCGAATAACACTGAAGCTTTCTTT. The chain has TRBV19 and TRBJ1-1, with 7 bases matching TRBD1. J lost 2 bases, V lost 5 bases, and 11 bases had no gene match. The CDR3 has 16 residues. CDR1 LNHDA and CDR2 SQIVND come from the germline V gene (reference sequence).

V is TRBV27 and J is TRBJ2-1; 7 nucleotides agree with TRBD2. The CDR3 covers 13 residues. From germline, CDR1 is MNHEY and CDR2 SMNVEV (reference sequence). V lost 9 bases, J lost 10 bases, and 12 bases stayed unmatched. The CDR3: CARRAGREGEQFF. The CDR3 DNA follows: TGTGCCAGAAGAGCGGGGAGGGAGGGGGAGCAGTTCTTC.